Presented here are 10 T cell receptor beta chains from one specimen sequenced in a study of Ad26.COV2.S vaccination and SARS-CoV-2 variants. Repertoires were generated with immunoSEQ multiplex PCR, while TCRdb's copy carries only in-frame clones and drops some. The data hold some 400,000 clones, with about 89% observed a single time. Treatment meaning: around 19 received Ad26.COV2.S at low or high dose, single or two shots; roughly five received placebo; per-sample allocation not given. Vaccine and placebo recipients were sampled on day 63 after the first injection. Material: peripheral blood, obtained in a trial of Ad26.COV2.S vaccine versus placebo. The receptors originated from a person between 18 and 59 years old who received the Ad26.COV2.S COVID-19 vaccine or a placebo.

This clone has just a few counts. This chain links TRBV19 with TRBJ1-5, with TRBD1 identical over 7 bases. The junction had 3 bases not matched to a gene; V was cut back by 5 bases and J by 5 bases. Germline CDR1 reads LNHDA; CDR2 reads SQIVND (reference sequence). CDR3 length: 13 amino acids. CDR3 amino acids: CASSPGTDQPQHF. The CDR3 DNA is TGTGCCAGTAGTCCAGGGACAGATCAGCCCCAGCATTTT.

This chain links TRBV9 with TRBJ2-7; possible D gene TRBD2, 6 bases. Trimming left V 4 bases short and J 6 bases short, with 20 bases between. From germline, CDR1 is SGDLS and CDR2 YYNGEE. The CDR3 is 15 residues long. CDR3 loop: CASSPTSRDGGEQYF. CDR3 DNA: TGTGCCAGCAGCCCGACAAGCCGGGACGGGGGCGAGCAGTACTTC.

V and J are TRBV27 and TRBJ2-2, with 16 bases fitting TRBD2. The CDR3 covers 19 residues. V was pared by 5 bases and J by 5 bases, with 11 bases of the junction left unmatched. From germline, CDR1 is MNHEY and CDR2 SMNVEV (reference sequence). CDR3 amino acids: CASSIGTSGRAKDTGELFF. For the CDR3, the DNA is TGTGCCAGCAGTATCGGGACTAGCGGGAGGGCCAAGGATACCGGGGAGCTGTTTTTT.

This chain connects TRBV15 to TRBJ1-1; D is perhaps TRBD1 (5 bases). Germline CDR1 and CDR2: LNHNV and YYDKDF (reference sequence). This CDR3 contains 14 residues. Trimming pared 7 bases from V and 5 bases from J, leaving 17 bases between. The CDR3: CATNVRGRETEAFF. The CDR3 DNA sequence: TGTGCCACCAACGTGAGGGGTCGGGAGACTGAAGCTTTCTTT.

The chain recombines TRBV5-1 with TRBJ2-3; D gene unclear. V shed 3 bases and J shed 0 bases, with 11 bases lying between them. The germline gives CDR1 SGHRS, CDR2 YFSETQ. The CDR3 has 15 residues. CDR3 in amino acids: CASSSGYRSTDTQYF. The CDR3 DNA follows: TGCGCCAGCAGCTCGGGCTATCGGAGCACAGATACGCAGTATTTT.

The chain is built from TRBV4-1 and TRBJ2-3; possible D gene TRBD2, 6 bases. V lost 5 bases, J lost 5 bases, and 20 bases lay in between. CDR3 length: 16 amino acids. Looked up from germline, CDR1 is MGHRA and CDR2 is YSYEKL. CDR3 nucleotides: TGCGCCAGCAGCTCGCGGGGAGGTGGGGGTGGAGATACGCAGTATTTT. Translating gives CASSSRGGGGGDTQYF.

The gene calls are TRBV13 and TRBJ1-3, with D tentatively TRBD1 (6 bases). Trimming took 5 bases from V and 4 from J, leaving 12 bases between them. Germline CDR1 reads PRHDT; CDR2 reads FYEKMQ (reference sequence). This CDR3 has 14 amino acids. Here the CDR3 DNA reads TGTGCCAGCAGCGGGAGGACAGTCGGAAACACCATATATTTT. Encoded protein: CASSGRTVGNTIYF.

The chain carries TRBV5-8 and TRBJ2-7; D gene ambiguous. V was pared by 1 base and J by 3 bases, with 8 bases between. Germline lookup yields CDR1 SGHTS and CDR2 YDEGEE. The CDR3 has 13 amino acids. CDR3 in amino acids: CASSLQPGYEQYF. CDR3 in DNA: TGTGCCAGCAGCTTGCAGCCAGGCTACGAGCAGTACTTC.

The V gene is TRBV24-1, the J gene TRBJ2-7; 11 positions agree with TRBD2. CDR3 size: 14 residues. The germline CDR1 and CDR2 sequences are KGHDR and SFDVKD. Germline trimming cut 6 bases from V and 4 bases from J; bases unmatched to any gene: 4. In DNA, the CDR3 is TGTGCCACCAGTCGTAGCGGGAGGGGATACGAGCAGTACTTC. Translation gives CATSRSGRGYEQYF.

V and J are TRBV9 and TRBJ1-1, with D uncertain. Germline V gene sequence: CDR1 SGDLS, CDR2 YYNGEE. V shed 4 bases and J shed 5 bases, with 12 bases lying between them. The CDR3 contains 13 residues. The CDR3 protein is CASSSGVVTEAFF. As DNA, the CDR3 is TGTGCCAGCAGCAGCGGAGTAGTGACTGAAGCTTTCTTT.